The T cell receptor (beta chain) under discussion was sequenced for a study of cytomegalovirus exposure and HLA in healthy donors. General study points: Analyses of presence and absence presupposed an approximately uniform sequencing depth across donors. After further analysis at a later stage, around 17,000 TCR beta sequences were associated with HLA alleles at 0.05 false discovery rate.

Comment on this clone: Antigen specificity is unknown.

These donors, healthy bone marrow donors, were studied. The PCR ran on 60 Vbeta and 13 Jbeta primers. Assay used: immunoSEQ multiplex PCR; TCRdb lists only in-frame clones, some missing. The data hold 180,000 or so clones, with roughly 78% observed a single time. The V gene's germline CDR1 is GTSNPN and CDR2 SVGIG (reference sequence). The CDR3 runs to 11 residues. Trimming pared 2 bases from V and 7 bases from J, leaving 8 bases between. The receptor comes from a woman aged 25 to 39 in good health and CMV-seronegative. V usage is TRBV30 and J usage is TRBJ1-2; D unclear. Source material: PBMCs. The CDR3 DNA reads as TGTGCCTGGAGTACTCCGTTTGGCTACACCTTC. It codes for CAWSTPFGYTF.